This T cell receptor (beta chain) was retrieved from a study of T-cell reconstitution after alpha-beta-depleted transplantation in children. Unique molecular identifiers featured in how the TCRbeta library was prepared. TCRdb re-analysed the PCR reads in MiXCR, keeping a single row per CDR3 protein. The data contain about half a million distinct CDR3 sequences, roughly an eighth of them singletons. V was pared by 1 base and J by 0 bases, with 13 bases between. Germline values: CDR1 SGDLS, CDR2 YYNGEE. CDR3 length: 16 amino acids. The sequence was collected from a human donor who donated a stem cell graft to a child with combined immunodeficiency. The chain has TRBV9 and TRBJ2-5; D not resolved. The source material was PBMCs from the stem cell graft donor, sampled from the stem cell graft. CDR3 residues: CASSVSVKPYQETQYF. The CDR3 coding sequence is TGTGCCAGCAGCGTATCAGTCAAACCGTACCAAGAGACCCAGTACTTC.